This T cell receptor (beta chain) was retrieved from a study of blood T cell repertoires in COVID-19. About the research overall: The United States, Italy and Spain supplied acute and convalescent COVID-19 samples. PBMCs, B-cell-depleted T cells, or T cells were the source of the cDNA or gDNA that made up the material.

Methods used by the authors: The authors estimated nucleated cell counts from reference gene primer amplification. TCRdb's copy holds only in-frame clones and misses some; the assay was immunoSEQ multiplex PCR. From that table come the V and J calls and clone size; the DNA was used to work out D and trimming. The data hold about 120,000 clones, with roughly 76% observed a single time. This TCR came from a human donor in a cohort sampled during active COVID-19. The sequenced sample was peripheral blood.

The CDR3 reads CASSQDRVGTGDSGNTIYF. CDR3 DNA sequence: TGCGCCAGCAGCCAAGATCGGGTCGGGACAGGGGACTCTGGAAACACCATATATTTT. This chain joins TRBV4-3 and TRBJ1-3; 10 positions match TRBD1. The V gene end was trimmed by 0 bases and the J gene end by 0 bases; junction bases not matched to a gene: 8. Germline CDR1 is LGHNA and CDR2 is YSLEER. The CDR3 has 19 residues.